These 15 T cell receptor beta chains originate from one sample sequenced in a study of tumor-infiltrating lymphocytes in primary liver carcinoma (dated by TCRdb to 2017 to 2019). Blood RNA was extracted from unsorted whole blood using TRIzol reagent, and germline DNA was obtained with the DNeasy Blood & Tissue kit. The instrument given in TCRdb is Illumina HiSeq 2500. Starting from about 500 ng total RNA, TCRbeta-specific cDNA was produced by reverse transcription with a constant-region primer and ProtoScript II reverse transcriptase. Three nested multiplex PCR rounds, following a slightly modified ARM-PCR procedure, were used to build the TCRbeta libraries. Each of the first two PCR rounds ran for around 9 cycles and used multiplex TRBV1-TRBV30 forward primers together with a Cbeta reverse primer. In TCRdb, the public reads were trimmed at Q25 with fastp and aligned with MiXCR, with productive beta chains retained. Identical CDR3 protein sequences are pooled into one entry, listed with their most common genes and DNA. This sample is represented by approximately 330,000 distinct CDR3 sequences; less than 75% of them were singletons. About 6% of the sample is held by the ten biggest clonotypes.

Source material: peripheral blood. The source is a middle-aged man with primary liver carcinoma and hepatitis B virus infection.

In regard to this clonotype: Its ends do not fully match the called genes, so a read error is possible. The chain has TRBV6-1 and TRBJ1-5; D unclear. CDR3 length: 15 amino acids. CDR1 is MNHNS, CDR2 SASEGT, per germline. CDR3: CANSPRDASNHPQHF. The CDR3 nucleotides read TGTGCCAACAGTCCCCGAGATGCTAGCAATCATCCCCAGCATTTT.

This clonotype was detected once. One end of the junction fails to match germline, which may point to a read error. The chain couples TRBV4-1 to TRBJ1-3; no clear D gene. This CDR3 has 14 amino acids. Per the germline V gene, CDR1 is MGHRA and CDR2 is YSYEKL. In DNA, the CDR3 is TGCGCCAGCAGCCTACAGACCTCTGGGAACACCGTATATTTT. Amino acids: CASSLQTSGNTVYF.

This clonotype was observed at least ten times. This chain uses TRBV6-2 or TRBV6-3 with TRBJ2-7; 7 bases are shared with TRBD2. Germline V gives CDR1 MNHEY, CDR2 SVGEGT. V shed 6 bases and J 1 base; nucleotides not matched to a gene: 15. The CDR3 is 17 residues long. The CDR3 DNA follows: TGTGCCAGCAGCCCGATCCTTGATGCTAGCGGTTCCTACGAGCAGTACTTC. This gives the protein CASSPILDASGSYEQYF.

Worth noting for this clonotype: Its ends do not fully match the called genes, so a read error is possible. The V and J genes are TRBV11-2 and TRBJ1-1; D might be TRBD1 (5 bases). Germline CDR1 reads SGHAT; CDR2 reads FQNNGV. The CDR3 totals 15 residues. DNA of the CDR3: TGTGTCAGCAGCTTAGGTGGACATGCTAACACTGAAGCTTTCTTT. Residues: CVSSLGGHANTEAFF.

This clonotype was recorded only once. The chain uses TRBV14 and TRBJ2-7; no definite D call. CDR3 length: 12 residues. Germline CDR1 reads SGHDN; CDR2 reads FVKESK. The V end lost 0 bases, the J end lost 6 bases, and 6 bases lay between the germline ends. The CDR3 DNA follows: TGTGCCAGCAGCCAAGATCTCCGCGAGCAGTACTTC. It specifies CASSQDLREQYF.

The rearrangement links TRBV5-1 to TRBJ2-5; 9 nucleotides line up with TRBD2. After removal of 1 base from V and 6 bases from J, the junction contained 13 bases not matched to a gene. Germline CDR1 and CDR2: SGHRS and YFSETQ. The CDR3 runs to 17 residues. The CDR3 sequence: CASSLTVAGESWKTQYF. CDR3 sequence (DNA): TGCGCCAGCAGCTTGACGGTAGCGGGAGAATCTTGGAAGACCCAGTACTTC.

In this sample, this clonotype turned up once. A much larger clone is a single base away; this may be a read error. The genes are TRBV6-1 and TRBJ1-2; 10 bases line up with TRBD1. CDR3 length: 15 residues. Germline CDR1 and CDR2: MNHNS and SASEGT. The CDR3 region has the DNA TGTGCCAGCAGGGATGGACAGGGGGTAAACTATGACTACACCTTC. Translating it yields CASRDGQGVNYDYTF.

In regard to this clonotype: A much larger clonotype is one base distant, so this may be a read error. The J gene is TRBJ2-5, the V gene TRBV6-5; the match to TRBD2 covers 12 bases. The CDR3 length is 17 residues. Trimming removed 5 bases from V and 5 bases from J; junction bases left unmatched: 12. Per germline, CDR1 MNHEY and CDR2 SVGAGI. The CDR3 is CASSTLTTSGSVETQYF. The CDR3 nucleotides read TGTGCCAGCAGTACCCTTACGACTAGCGGGAGTGTTGAGACCCAGTACTTC.

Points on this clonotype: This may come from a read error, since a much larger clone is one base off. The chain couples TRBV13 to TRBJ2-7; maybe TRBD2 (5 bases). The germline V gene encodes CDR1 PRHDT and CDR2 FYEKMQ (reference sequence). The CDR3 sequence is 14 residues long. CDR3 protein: CASNLLGNVNEQYF. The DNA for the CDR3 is TGTGCCAGCAACTTACTAGGGAATGTCAACGAGCAGTACTTC.

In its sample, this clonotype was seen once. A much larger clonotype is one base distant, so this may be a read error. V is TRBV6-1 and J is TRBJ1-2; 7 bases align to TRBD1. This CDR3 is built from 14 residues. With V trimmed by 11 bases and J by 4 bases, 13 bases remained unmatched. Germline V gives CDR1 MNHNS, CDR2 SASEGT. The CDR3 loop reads CAGGGRQGPYGYTF. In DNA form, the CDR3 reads TGTGCCGGGGGAGGGCGACAGGGACCCTATGGCTACACCTTC.

The CDR3 reads CASGGAGRTGELFF. The CDR3 nucleotides read TGTGCCAGCGGCGGGGCAGGGCGAACCGGGGAGCTGTTTTTT. The chain carries TRBV2 and TRBJ2-2; D is possibly TRBD2 (6 bases). Germline V gives CDR1 SNHLY, CDR2 FYNNEI. V was shortened by 8 bases and J by 5 bases, with 15 bases between the two germline ends. The CDR3 length is 14 residues.

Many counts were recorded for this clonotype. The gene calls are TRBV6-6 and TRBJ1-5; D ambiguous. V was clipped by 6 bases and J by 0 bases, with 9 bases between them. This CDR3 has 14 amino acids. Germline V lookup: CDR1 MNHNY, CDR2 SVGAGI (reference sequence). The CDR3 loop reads CASRELYSNQPQHF. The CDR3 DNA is TGTGCCAGCAGGGAACTATATAGCAATCAGCCCCAGCATTTT.

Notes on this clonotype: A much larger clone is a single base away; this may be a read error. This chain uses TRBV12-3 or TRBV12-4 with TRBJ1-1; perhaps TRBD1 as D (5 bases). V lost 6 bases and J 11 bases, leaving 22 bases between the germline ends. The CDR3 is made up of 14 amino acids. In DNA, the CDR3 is TGTGCCAGCAGGAACCCATGGACAAGCCCGGGGGCTTTCTTT. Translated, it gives CASRNPWTSPGAFF.

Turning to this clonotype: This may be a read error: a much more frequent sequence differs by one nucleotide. For the CDR3, the DNA is TGTGCCAGCAGTTACAACAGGGGCACAGATACGCGGTATTTT. Amino acids: CASSYNRGTDTRYF. The chain is built from TRBV6-5 and TRBJ2-3; 7 positions match TRBD1. The germline gives CDR1 MNHEY, CDR2 SVGAGI. The length of the CDR3 is 14 residues.

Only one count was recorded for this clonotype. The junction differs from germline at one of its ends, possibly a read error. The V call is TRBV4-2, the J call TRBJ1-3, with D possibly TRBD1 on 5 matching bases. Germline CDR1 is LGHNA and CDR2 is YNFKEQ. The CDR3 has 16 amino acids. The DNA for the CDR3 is TGTGCCTGCAGCCAACCCGGGACGGTCCCTGGAAACACCATATATTTT. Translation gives CACSQPGTVPGNTIYF.